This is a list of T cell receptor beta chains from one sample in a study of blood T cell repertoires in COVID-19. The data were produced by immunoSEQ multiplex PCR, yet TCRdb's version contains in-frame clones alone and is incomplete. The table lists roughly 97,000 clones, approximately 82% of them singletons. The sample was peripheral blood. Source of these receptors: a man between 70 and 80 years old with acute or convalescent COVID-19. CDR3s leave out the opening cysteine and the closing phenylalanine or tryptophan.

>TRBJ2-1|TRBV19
ASRHRGERSDEQF
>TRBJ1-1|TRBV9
ASSVLTGGTEAF
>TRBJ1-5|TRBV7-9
ASSQGSNQPQH
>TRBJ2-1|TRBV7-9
ASSQDNYNEQF
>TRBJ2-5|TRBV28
ASRATGAWETQY
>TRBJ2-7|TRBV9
ASSVTGAGYEQY
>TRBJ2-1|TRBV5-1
ASSLVGLAGEPTPQF
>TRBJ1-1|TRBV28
ASSRGTVGEAF
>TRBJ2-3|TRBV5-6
ASSLAKLNTDTQY
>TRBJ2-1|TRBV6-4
ASSDVGAAFHEQF
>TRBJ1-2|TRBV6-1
ASSEGGRGGYT
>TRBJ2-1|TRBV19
ASTTGTSGVKGQF
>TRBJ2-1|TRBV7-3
ASSRTSGGYNEQF
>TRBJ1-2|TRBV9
ASSGTGFFYGYT
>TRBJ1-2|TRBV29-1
SVPRTGDYGYT
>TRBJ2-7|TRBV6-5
ASGEGIPYEQY
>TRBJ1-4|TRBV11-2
ASSLAVGRYEKLF
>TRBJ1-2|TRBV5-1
ASSGDSLTYGYT
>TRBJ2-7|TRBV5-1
ASSPLAGGGNEQY